This TCR beta chain was sequenced during a study of cytomegalovirus exposure and HLA in healthy donors. The wider study: About 200 million T cells yielded 90 million to 130 million unique TCR beta sequences, as an earlier analysis found. Study-wide results and caveats: The authors enumerated roughly 160 TCR beta chains as linked to cytomegalovirus. Presence/absence comparisons presumed near-even sequencing depth among donors.

This CDR3 comprises 12 residues. V was cut by 4 bases and J by 9 bases, with 10 bases left in between. CDR1 and CDR2 (germline): MNHNY, SVGAGI (reference sequence). The PCR contained 60 Vbeta and 13 Jbeta primers. Profiling relied on immunoSEQ multiplex PCR, and the TCRdb table lists in-frame clones only, not all of them. In the table there are about 170,000 clones, roughly 80% of which are singletons. Turning to this clone: Antigen unknown.

The V gene is TRBV6-6, the J gene TRBJ2-1; D is unresolved. The sample taken for sequencing was PBMCs. The sequence came from a woman aged 18-29 years in good health and CMV-seronegative. CDR3 bases: TGTGCCAGCAGTTCAATAAGACTTGAGCAGTTCTTC. Translation: CASSSIRLEQFF.